This TCR beta chain was sequenced for a study of shared T cell receptors in the human thymus. Clones were read by immunoSEQ multiplex PCR, and TCRdb kept only the in-frame ones, dropping some. The data contain hundreds of thousands of clones, approximately 80% of them singletons. The CDR3 length is 16 residues. CDR1 and CDR2 from the germline V gene are MDHEN and SYDVKM. Trimming pared 4 bases from V and 3 bases from J, leaving 19 bases between. This same sample was also part of a study on human thymus T cells. That source adds: Donors were healthy Finnish infants having corrective surgery for congenital heart defects. Corrective cardiac surgery supplied the resected thymus tissue. An apparent bias in V and J gene usage was seen in thymic and blood repertoires. Related research found strongly overlapping thymic repertoires in unrelated individuals.

V and J are TRBV28 and TRBJ2-7; possibly TRBD1 for D (6 bases). The receptor was isolated from a boy under two years old with a congenital heart defect. Material for sequencing was thymocytes. The CDR3 DNA is TGTGCCAGCAGTTCCCCCTCGGCAGGGGTGAACTACGAGCAGTACTTC. Translating gives CASSSPSAGVNYEQYF. The whole variable domain, remainder taken from reference TRBV28 and TRBJ2-7, is DVKVTQSSRYLVKRTGEKVFLECVQDMDHENMFWYRQDPGLGLRLIYFSYDVKMKEKGDIPEGYSVSREKKERFSLILESASTNQTSMYLCASSSPSAGVNYEQYFGPGTRLTVT.